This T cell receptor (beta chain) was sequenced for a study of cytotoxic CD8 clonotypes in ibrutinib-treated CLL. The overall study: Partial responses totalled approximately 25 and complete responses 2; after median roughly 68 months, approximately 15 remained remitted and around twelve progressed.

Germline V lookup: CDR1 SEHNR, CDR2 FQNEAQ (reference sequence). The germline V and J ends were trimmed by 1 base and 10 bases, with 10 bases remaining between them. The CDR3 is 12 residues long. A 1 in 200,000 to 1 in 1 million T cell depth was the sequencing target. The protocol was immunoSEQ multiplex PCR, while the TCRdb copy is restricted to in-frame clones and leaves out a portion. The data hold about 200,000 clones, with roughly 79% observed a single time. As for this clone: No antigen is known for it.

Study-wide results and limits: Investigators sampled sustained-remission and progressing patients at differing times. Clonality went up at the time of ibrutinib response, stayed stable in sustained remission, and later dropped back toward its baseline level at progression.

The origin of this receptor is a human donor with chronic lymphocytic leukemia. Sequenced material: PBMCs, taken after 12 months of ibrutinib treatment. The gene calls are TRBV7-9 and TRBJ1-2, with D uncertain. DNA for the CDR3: TGTGCCAGCAGCTTAGGCGGTTTGATCTACACCTTC. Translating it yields CASSLGGLIYTF.